This TCR beta chain came from a study of monozygotic twins with cystic fibrosis. Turning to this clone: What it recognizes is unknown.

Repertoires were generated with immunoSEQ multiplex PCR, while TCRdb's copy carries only in-frame clones and drops some. The sample contains around 30,000 clones, about 96% of which appear only once. Notes on the study in general: Clonality was generally low (median approximately 0.0095), higher in the most severe patients.

In germline, CDR1 is SGHAT, CDR2 FQNNGV. CDR3 length: 12 amino acids. Trimming stripped 4 bases from V and 5 bases from J, with 5 bases between. The clonotype was recovered from a girl aged 2-15 years with cystic fibrosis. This chain uses TRBV11-2 with TRBJ2-2, with D perhaps given as TRBD1 or TRBD2 (5 bases each). The sequenced sample consisted of blood. CDR3 in amino acids: CASSWGTGELFF. The CDR3 DNA reads TGTGCCAGCAGCTGGGGGACCGGGGAGCTGTTTTTT.